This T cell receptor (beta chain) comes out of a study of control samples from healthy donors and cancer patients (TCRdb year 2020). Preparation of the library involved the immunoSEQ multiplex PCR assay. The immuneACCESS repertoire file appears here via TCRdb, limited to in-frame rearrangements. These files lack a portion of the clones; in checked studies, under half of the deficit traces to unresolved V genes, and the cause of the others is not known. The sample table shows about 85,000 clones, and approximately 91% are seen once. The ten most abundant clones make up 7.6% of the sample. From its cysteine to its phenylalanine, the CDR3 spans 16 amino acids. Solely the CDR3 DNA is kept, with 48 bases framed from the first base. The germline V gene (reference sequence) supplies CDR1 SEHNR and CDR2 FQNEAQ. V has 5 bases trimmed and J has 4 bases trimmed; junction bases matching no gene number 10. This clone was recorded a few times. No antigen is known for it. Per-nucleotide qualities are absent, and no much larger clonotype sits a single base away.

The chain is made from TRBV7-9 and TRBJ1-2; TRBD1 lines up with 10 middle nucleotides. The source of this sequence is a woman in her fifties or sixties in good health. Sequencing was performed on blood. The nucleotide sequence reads TGTGCCAGCAGCCCAGACTCCCGGGACAGGGGCTATGGCTACACCTTC. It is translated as CASSPDSRDRGYGYTF.